Listed below are T cell receptor beta chains from one sample, sequenced in a study of T cells in Graves' hyperthyroidism and ophthalmopathy. TCRdb redid the calling of the multiplex PCR reads with MiXCR, one entry per CDR3 protein. The top ten clones hold around a third of a sample with 350,000 to 450,000 distinct CDR3 sequences, 17% of them seen once. Material: blood. These receptor sequences come from a woman in her twenties or thirties with Graves' hyperthyroidism that later progressed to Graves' ophthalmopathy. Both conserved end residues are part of each CDR3. The D gene is left open where the match is weak. Clone size appears in some rows only: once, few, many, or a class for an expanded clone.

d_call	clone_size	j_call	v_call	cdr3_aa	cdr3_nt
.	few	TRBJ2-5	TRBV2	CASSEVGGQETQYF	TGTGCCAGCAGTGAGGTGGGGGGCCAAGAGACCCAGTACTTC
.	.	TRBJ1-2	TRBV20-1	CSARDLGGEDREHYGYTF	TGCAGTGCTAGAGATCTTGGGGGCGAGGACCGAGAACACTATGGCTACACCTTC
TRBD1	.	TRBJ2-5	TRBV2	CASIGPGQGVETQYF	TGTGCCAGCATTGGTCCGGGACAGGGGGTAGAGACCCAGTACTTC
.	few	TRBJ2-1	TRBV12-3/TRBV12-4	CAREDLHTFYNEQFF	TGTGCCAGAGAGGATCTTCACACCTTTTACAATGAGCAGTTCTTC
TRBD1	.	TRBJ1-1	TRBV19	CASSIKPGGTEAFF	TGTGCCAGTAGTATTAAACCAGGGGGCACTGAAGCTTTCTTT
TRBD1	many	TRBJ2-2	TRBV12-3/TRBV12-4	CASSSGTGNTGELFF	TGTGCCAGCAGTTCCGGGACAGGGAACACCGGGGAGCTGTTTTTT
.	many	TRBJ2-5	TRBV30	CAWRAMRGQGQGETQYF	TGTGCCTGGAGGGCCATGCGAGGGCAGGGACAAGGAGAGACCCAGTACTTC
TRBD1	many	TRBJ2-7	TRBV27	CASSFGQGIFYEQYF	TGTGCCAGCAGTTTCGGACAGGGAATTTTCTACGAGCAGTACTTC
TRBD2	many	TRBJ2-7	TRBV7-2	CASSFPGLAHEQYF	TGTGCCAGCAGCTTCCCAGGACTAGCGCACGAGCAGTACTTC
.	few	TRBJ1-6	TRBV30	CAWSRDNSPLHF	TGTGCCTGGAGTAGAGATAATTCACCCCTCCACTTT